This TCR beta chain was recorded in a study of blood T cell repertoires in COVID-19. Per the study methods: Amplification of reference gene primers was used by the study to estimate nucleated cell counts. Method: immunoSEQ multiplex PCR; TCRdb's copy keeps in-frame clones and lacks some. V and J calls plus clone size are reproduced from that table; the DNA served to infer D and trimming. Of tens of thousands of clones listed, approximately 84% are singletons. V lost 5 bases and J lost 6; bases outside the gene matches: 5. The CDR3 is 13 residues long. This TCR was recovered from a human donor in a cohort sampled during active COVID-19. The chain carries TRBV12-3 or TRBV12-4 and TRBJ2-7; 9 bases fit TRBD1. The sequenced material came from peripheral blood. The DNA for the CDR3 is TGTGCCAGCAGTCCCGGACAGGGGCCCGAGCAGTACTTC. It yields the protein CASSPGQGPEQYF.